This T cell receptor beta chain originates from a study of T cell responses to AZD1222 COVID-19 vaccine. Study-level information: Second-dose recipients at about 4 or about 12 weeks were treated as one pooled group.

Remarks on this clone: Its matching antigen is unknown.

The germline V and J ends were trimmed by 6 bases and 4 bases, with 17 bases remaining between them. The CDR3 sequence is 15 residues long. Per the germline V gene, CDR1 is SGHDT and CDR2 is YYEEEE. Whole-study results and caveats: Spike-wide coverage was observed for vaccine-associated CD4 TCRs, with dominant responses at 160-218 and 743-854. In a largely white British group with more females than males, clonal diversity was possibly underestimated.

The table came from immunoSEQ multiplex PCR; TCRdb's copy has only in-frame clones and leaves some out. Counted here are some 120,000 clones, roughly nine tenths occurring once; the ten biggest clones make up less than 30%. The sample here was peripheral blood, taken on day 0 of AZD1222 vaccination. This chain uses TRBV5-6 with TRBJ1-3; maybe TRBD1 (6 bases). The clonotype comes from an adult in good health. The CDR3 protein is CASTAGGAAGNTIYF. In DNA form, the CDR3 reads TGTGCCAGCACCGCGGGGGGGGCCGCAGGAAACACCATATATTTT.